This is a list of T cell receptor beta chains from one sample in a study of T cells in Graves' hyperthyroidism and ophthalmopathy. A single record per CDR3 protein comes from TCRdb applying MiXCR to the multiplex PCR reads. The sample holds about 410,000 distinct CDR3 sequences, about 15% seen once. Sequencing used blood. The receptors shown here come from a man between 18 and 29 years old with Graves' ophthalmopathy. CDR3s include the opening cysteine and the closing phenylalanine or tryptophan. Fields, in order: J gene, D gene, clone size, V gene, CDR3 protein, CDR3 DNA. The D gene is left open where the match is weak. Expanded clones are given a class, and other clones once, few, many or no size at all.

j_call: TRBJ2-3
d_call: -
clone_size: few
v_call: TRBV19
cdr3_aa: CASRSGGVSTDTQYF
cdr3_nt: TGTGCCAGTAGGAGCGGAGGGGTGAGCACAGATACGCAGTATTTT

j_call: TRBJ1-5
d_call: -
clone_size: many
v_call: TRBV5-6
cdr3_aa: CASSLAGGLEPQHF
cdr3_nt: TGTGCCAGCAGCTTGGCCGGGGGTTTGGAGCCCCAGCATTTT

j_call: TRBJ2-7
d_call: -
clone_size: few
v_call: TRBV6-2/TRBV6-3
cdr3_aa: CASTGTNSYGQYF
cdr3_nt: TGTGCCAGCACCGGGACAAACTCCTACGGGCAGTACTTC

j_call: TRBJ1-5
d_call: -
clone_size: many
v_call: TRBV6-2/TRBV6-3
cdr3_aa: CASSYVPAGVSSNQPQHF
cdr3_nt: TGTGCCAGCAGTTACGTTCCTGCAGGCGTTTCTAGCAATCAGCCCCAGCATTTT

j_call: TRBJ2-3
d_call: -
clone_size: -
v_call: TRBV30
cdr3_aa: CAWSPFGGVGTDTQYF
cdr3_nt: TGTGCCTGGAGCCCCTTCGGCGGGGTTGGCACAGATACGCAGTATTTT

j_call: TRBJ1-4
d_call: TRBD1
clone_size: -
v_call: TRBV19
cdr3_aa: CASSPGQGVGTNEKLFF
cdr3_nt: TGTGCCAGTAGTCCGGGACAGGGGGTTGGAACTAATGAAAAACTGTTTTTT

j_call: TRBJ1-1
d_call: -
clone_size: few
v_call: TRBV12-5
cdr3_aa: CASGFSTHGNTEAFF
cdr3_nt: TGTGCTAGTGGTTTCTCCACACACGGGAACACTGAAGCTTTCTTT

j_call: TRBJ2-1
d_call: -
clone_size: many
v_call: TRBV7-9
cdr3_aa: CASSQVADYYNEQFF
cdr3_nt: TGTGCCAGCAGCCAGGTAGCGGATTACTACAATGAGCAGTTCTTC

j_call: TRBJ2-3
d_call: -
clone_size: -
v_call: TRBV7-2
cdr3_aa: CASSSLVYGTQYF
cdr3_nt: TGTGCCAGCAGCTCCCTCGTGTACGGGACGCAGTATTTT

j_call: TRBJ2-1
d_call: -
clone_size: -
v_call: TRBV5-4
cdr3_aa: CASSSAGGNNEQFF
cdr3_nt: TGTGCCAGCAGCTCAGCCGGGGGAAACAATGAGCAGTTCTTC

j_call: TRBJ1-4
d_call: -
clone_size: many
v_call: TRBV3-1
cdr3_aa: CASSQDEGNEKLFF
cdr3_nt: TGTGCCAGCAGCCAAGATGAGGGGAATGAAAAACTGTTTTTT

j_call: TRBJ2-7
d_call: -
clone_size: many
v_call: TRBV6-5
cdr3_aa: CASSVDYNSYEQYF
cdr3_nt: TGTGCCAGCAGCGTCGACTACAACTCCTACGAGCAGTACTTC

j_call: TRBJ1-2
d_call: -
clone_size: few
v_call: TRBV7-9
cdr3_aa: CASSFGTLLGYGYTF
cdr3_nt: TGTGCCAGCAGCTTCGGGACGCTGCTGGGCTATGGCTACACCTTC

j_call: TRBJ2-1
d_call: -
clone_size: many
v_call: TRBV20-1
cdr3_aa: CSAPSRSNEQFF
cdr3_nt: TGCAGTGCCCCGTCGAGGAGCAATGAGCAGTTCTTC

j_call: TRBJ1-2
d_call: TRBD1
clone_size: many
v_call: TRBV12-3/TRBV12-4
cdr3_aa: CASSRQGAYGYTF
cdr3_nt: TGTGCCAGCAGTCGACAGGGGGCCTATGGCTACACCTTC

j_call: TRBJ1-5
d_call: -
clone_size: many
v_call: TRBV12-3/TRBV12-4
cdr3_aa: CASQAGAWASNQPQHF
cdr3_nt: TGTGCCAGCCAGGCCGGGGCATGGGCTAGCAATCAGCCCCAGCATTTT

j_call: TRBJ1-4
d_call: TRBD1
clone_size: many
v_call: TRBV6-1
cdr3_aa: CASSERDRGGINEKLFF
cdr3_nt: TGTGCCAGCAGTGAACGGGACAGGGGAGGGATTAATGAAAAACTGTTTTTT

j_call: TRBJ1-2
d_call: -
clone_size: -
v_call: TRBV18
cdr3_aa: CASSPPYGTSYGYTF
cdr3_nt: TGTGCCAGCTCACCACCATACGGAACCTCCTATGGCTACACCTTC

j_call: TRBJ2-1
d_call: TRBD2
clone_size: many
v_call: TRBV15
cdr3_aa: CATSRAAGVGNEQFF
cdr3_nt: TGTGCCACCAGCAGAGCGGCGGGAGTAGGGAATGAGCAGTTCTTC

j_call: TRBJ2-1
d_call: -
clone_size: -
v_call: TRBV6-1
cdr3_aa: CVSPTQGGMNEQFF
cdr3_nt: TGTGTCAGCCCAACCCAGGGTGGGATGAATGAGCAGTTCTTC

j_call: TRBJ1-2
d_call: TRBD1
clone_size: many
v_call: TRBV2
cdr3_aa: CASSERRGLGFGYTF
cdr3_nt: TGTGCCAGCAGTGAACGTAGGGGGCTAGGTTTTGGCTACACCTTC

j_call: TRBJ2-1
d_call: TRBD2
clone_size: -
v_call: TRBV2
cdr3_aa: CASSSSGAYNEQFF
cdr3_nt: TGTGCCAGCAGTTCTAGCGGGGCTTACAATGAGCAGTTCTTC

j_call: TRBJ1-6
d_call: -
clone_size: many
v_call: TRBV3-1
cdr3_aa: CASSQDGGVGSPLHF
cdr3_nt: TGTGCCAGCAGCCAAGATGGGGGGGTAGGTTCACCCCTCCACTTT

j_call: TRBJ2-5
d_call: TRBD2
clone_size: few
v_call: TRBV5-4
cdr3_aa: CASSSPSGFETQYF
cdr3_nt: TGTGCCAGCAGCTCCCCTAGCGGGTTTGAGACCCAGTACTTC

j_call: TRBJ1-6
d_call: -
clone_size: many
v_call: TRBV28
cdr3_aa: CASSLGRSYNSPLHF
cdr3_nt: TGTGCCAGCAGTTTAGGACGCTCCTATAATTCACCCCTCCACTTT

j_call: TRBJ2-7
d_call: -
clone_size: many
v_call: TRBV7-2
cdr3_aa: CASSLASDYEQYF
cdr3_nt: TGTGCCAGCAGCTTAGCCTCGGACTACGAGCAGTACTTC

j_call: TRBJ1-2
d_call: -
clone_size: many
v_call: TRBV6-1
cdr3_aa: CASSASGQGSYGYTF
cdr3_nt: TGTGCCAGCAGTGCGTCAGGTCAGGGATCCTATGGCTACACCTTC

j_call: TRBJ2-5
d_call: -
clone_size: few
v_call: TRBV10-3
cdr3_aa: CAISRGETQYF
cdr3_nt: TGTGCCATCAGCAGGGGAGAGACCCAGTACTTC

j_call: TRBJ2-1
d_call: TRBD2
clone_size: many
v_call: TRBV6-1
cdr3_aa: CASREAGGRYNEQFF
cdr3_nt: TGTGCCAGCAGAGAGGCGGGAGGGAGGTACAATGAGCAGTTCTTC

j_call: TRBJ2-7
d_call: -
clone_size: many
v_call: TRBV20-1
cdr3_aa: CSANDIRGSYEQYF
cdr3_nt: TGCAGTGCTAACGACATACGGGGCTCCTACGAGCAGTACTTC

j_call: TRBJ1-2
d_call: -
clone_size: few
v_call: TRBV12-3/TRBV12-4
cdr3_aa: CASSRVGRVLYGYTF
cdr3_nt: TGTGCCAGTTCGCGAGTGGGGAGGGTCCTCTATGGCTACACCTTC

j_call: TRBJ2-1
d_call: -
clone_size: -
v_call: TRBV6-5
cdr3_aa: CASSYSVLASNEQFF
cdr3_nt: TGTGCCAGCAGTTACTCGGTACTAGCCTCCAATGAGCAGTTCTTC

j_call: TRBJ2-2
d_call: -
clone_size: -
v_call: TRBV20-1
cdr3_aa: CSARDSGNTGELFF
cdr3_nt: TGCAGTGCTAGAGATTCGGGGAACACCGGGGAGCTGTTTTTT

j_call: TRBJ2-5
d_call: -
clone_size: few
v_call: TRBV6-2/TRBV6-3
cdr3_aa: CASTPPGRRAQYF
cdr3_nt: TGTGCCAGCACTCCACCGGGACGTCGCGCCCAGTACTTC

j_call: TRBJ2-2
d_call: -
clone_size: many
v_call: TRBV5-1
cdr3_aa: CASSPIGQTANTGELFF
cdr3_nt: TGCGCCAGCAGCCCGATAGGACAGACTGCGAACACCGGGGAGCTGTTTTTT

j_call: TRBJ2-5
d_call: -
clone_size: many
v_call: TRBV27
cdr3_aa: CASSSRLWTLGSQETQYF
cdr3_nt: TGTGCCAGCAGTTCACGGTTATGGACACTGGGCTCCCAAGAGACCCAGTACTTC

j_call: TRBJ1-2
d_call: -
clone_size: many
v_call: TRBV20-1
cdr3_aa: CSALNGGNPNYGYTF
cdr3_nt: TGCAGTGCTCTAAACGGCGGGAACCCTAACTATGGCTACACCTTC

j_call: TRBJ2-1
d_call: TRBD1
clone_size: -
v_call: TRBV6-1
cdr3_aa: CASSPTGGLYNEQFF
cdr3_nt: TGTGCCAGCAGTCCGACAGGGGGATTATACAATGAGCAGTTCTTC

j_call: TRBJ2-5
d_call: -
clone_size: many
v_call: TRBV11-2
cdr3_aa: CASSLVTRETQYF
cdr3_nt: TGTGCCAGCAGCTTAGTGACCCGAGAGACCCAGTACTTC

j_call: TRBJ2-3
d_call: TRBD2
clone_size: -
v_call: TRBV13
cdr3_aa: CASSLAREPRTDTQYF
cdr3_nt: TGTGCCAGCAGCTTAGCGCGGGAGCCGCGCACAGATACGCAGTATTTT

j_call: TRBJ2-4
d_call: -
clone_size: many
v_call: TRBV18
cdr3_aa: CASSPPSGNIQYF
cdr3_nt: TGTGCCAGCTCACCACCTAGCGGCAACATTCAGTACTTC

j_call: TRBJ2-5
d_call: TRBD1
clone_size: once
v_call: TRBV5-1
cdr3_aa: CASSLVPGTGKIQYF
cdr3_nt: TGCGCCAGCAGCTTGGTCCCCGGGACAGGGAAGATCCAGTACTTC

j_call: TRBJ2-5
d_call: -
clone_size: -
v_call: TRBV7-9
cdr3_aa: CASTLGLMYQETQYF
cdr3_nt: TGTGCCAGCACCCTAGGGCTTATGTACCAAGAGACCCAGTACTTC

j_call: TRBJ1-1
d_call: -
clone_size: many
v_call: TRBV11-2
cdr3_aa: CASLPRAWDGTEAFF
cdr3_nt: TGTGCCAGCCTCCCGAGGGCCTGGGACGGCACTGAAGCTTTCTTT

j_call: TRBJ2-1
d_call: -
clone_size: many
v_call: TRBV6-2/TRBV6-3
cdr3_aa: CASSLGAEQGEQFF
cdr3_nt: TGTGCCAGCAGCTTAGGGGCGGAGCAAGGTGAGCAGTTCTTC

j_call: TRBJ2-1
d_call: -
clone_size: many
v_call: TRBV5-1
cdr3_aa: CASSIKGADYNEQFF
cdr3_nt: TGCGCCAGCAGCATCAAAGGGGCGGATTACAATGAGCAGTTCTTC

j_call: TRBJ2-3
d_call: -
clone_size: -
v_call: TRBV5-1
cdr3_aa: CASSLGAGDTDTQYF
cdr3_nt: TGCGCCAGCAGCTTAGGGGCGGGCGACACAGATACGCAGTATTTT

j_call: TRBJ2-3
d_call: -
clone_size: many
v_call: TRBV4-1
cdr3_aa: CASSLLIPSTDTQYF
cdr3_nt: TGCGCCAGCAGCCTTCTAATTCCTAGCACAGATACGCAGTATTTT

j_call: TRBJ1-6
d_call: -
clone_size: -
v_call: TRBV3-1
cdr3_aa: CASSVTGRGTSPLHF
cdr3_nt: TGTGCCAGCAGCGTAACGGGACGGGGGACTTCACCCCTCCACTTT

j_call: TRBJ2-3
d_call: TRBD2
clone_size: few
v_call: TRBV27
cdr3_aa: CATGTSGGDTQYF
cdr3_nt: TGTGCCACCGGGACTAGCGGAGGAGATACGCAGTATTTT

j_call: TRBJ1-4
d_call: -
clone_size: many
v_call: TRBV7-8
cdr3_aa: CASSHGPPGNGEKLFF
cdr3_nt: TGTGCCAGCAGCCATGGGCCCCCAGGGAACGGCGAAAAACTGTTTTTT

j_call: TRBJ2-1
d_call: TRBD2
clone_size: -
v_call: TRBV30
cdr3_aa: CTWSVRRLAGRYEQFF
cdr3_nt: TGTACCTGGAGTGTAAGGCGACTAGCGGGCAGGTATGAGCAGTTCTTC

j_call: TRBJ2-1
d_call: TRBD2
clone_size: few
v_call: TRBV12-3/TRBV12-4
cdr3_aa: CASSSPGLASNEQFF
cdr3_nt: TGTGCCAGCAGTTCCCCGGGACTAGCTTCCAATGAGCAGTTCTTC

j_call: TRBJ1-6
d_call: -
clone_size: -
v_call: TRBV3-1
cdr3_aa: CASSQPTAGANSPLHF
cdr3_nt: TGTGCCAGCAGCCAACCGACAGCGGGGGCAAATTCACCCCTCCACTTT

j_call: TRBJ2-7
d_call: TRBD1
clone_size: many
v_call: TRBV24-1
cdr3_aa: CATSDGTGIYEQYF
cdr3_nt: TGTGCCACCAGTGATGGGACAGGGATCTACGAGCAGTACTTC

j_call: TRBJ2-5
d_call: -
clone_size: -
v_call: TRBV12-3/TRBV12-4
cdr3_aa: CASSPTSQSYQETQYF
cdr3_nt: TGTGCCAGCAGCCCCACTAGTCAATCGTACCAAGAGACCCAGTACTTC

j_call: TRBJ2-1
d_call: TRBD2
clone_size: -
v_call: TRBV27
cdr3_aa: CASSLRAGVNNEQFF
cdr3_nt: TGTGCCAGCAGTTTGAGGGCGGGAGTTAACAATGAGCAGTTCTTC